This paragraph covers one T cell receptor (beta chain) sequence. Its antigen remains unknown. Profiling relied on immunoSEQ multiplex PCR, and the TCRdb table lists in-frame clones only, not all of them. The top ten hold 0.1% to 0.15% of the sample, which has around 2,000,000 clones, about 95% seen once. This sample is drawn from a study of shared clonotypes between healthy human individuals. At the level of the study: There were three CD4 naive, three CD4 memory, two CD8 naive and one CD8 memory plates per donor. Study results and limitations: Sharing of clonotypes among donors was expected to vary with sequencing depth. Sampling covered nothing but blood. Tissue TCR repertoires likely differ from those found in blood.

This clonotype was sampled from a man aged 18-30 years in good health. The specimen was naive CD4+ T cells sorted from blood. As to subset: CD45RA+ positively selected.

In DNA, the CDR3 is TGTGCCAGCAGTCCAGGGTTTTGGACGGACGAGCAGTACTTC. It is translated as CASSPGFWTDEQYF. This chain links TRBV28 with TRBJ2-7, with D possibly TRBD1 on 5 matching bases. V shed 5 bases and J shed 5 bases, with 16 bases lying between them. The V gene's germline CDR1 is MDHEN and CDR2 SYDVKM. CDR3 length equals 14 residues.